This TCR beta chain comes out of a study of cytomegalovirus exposure and HLA in healthy donors. This CDR3 comprises 16 residues. Losses at the gene ends were 2 bases for V and 0 bases for J; bases not matched to a gene: 4. Germline CDR1 and CDR2: ENHRY and SYGVKD. PCR employed 60 Vbeta and 13 Jbeta primers. Produced via immunoSEQ multiplex PCR; TCRdb's table is partial and in-frame only. The sample contains roughly 130,000 clones, roughly four fifths of which appear only once. The gene calls are TRBV10-3 and TRBJ2-1, with TRBD2 matching over 7 bases. Sequencing input: PBMCs. The receptor's source is a woman between 45 and 60 years old in good health and CMV-seronegative. The CDR3 coding sequence is TGTGCCATCAGTGAGCCCCGCGGGAGCTCCTACAATGAGCAGTTCTTC. It specifies CAISEPRGSSYNEQFF.